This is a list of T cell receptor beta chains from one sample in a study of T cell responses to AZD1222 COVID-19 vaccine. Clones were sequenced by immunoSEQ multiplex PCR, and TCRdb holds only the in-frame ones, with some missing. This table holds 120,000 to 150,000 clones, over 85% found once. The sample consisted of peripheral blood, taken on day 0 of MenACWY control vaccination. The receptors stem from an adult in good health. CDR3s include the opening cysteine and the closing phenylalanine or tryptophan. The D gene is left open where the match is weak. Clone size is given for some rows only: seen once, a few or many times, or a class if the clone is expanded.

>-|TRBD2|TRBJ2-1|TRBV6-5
CASSYDLTSYEQFF
TGTGCCAGCAGTTATGACTTGACTAGCTATGAGCAGTTCTTC
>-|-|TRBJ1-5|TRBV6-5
CASRTQGPNNQPQHF
TGTGCCAGCAGGACGCAGGGCCCTAATAATCAGCCCCAGCATTTT
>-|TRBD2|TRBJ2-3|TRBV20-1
CSASRSTSGSTDTQYF
TGCAGTGCTAGTCGCTCGACTAGCGGGAGTACAGATACGCAGTATTTT
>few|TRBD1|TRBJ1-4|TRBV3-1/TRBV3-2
CASSQEGGTANEKLFF
TGTGCCAGCAGCCAAGAGGGGGGGACAGCTAACGAAAAACTGTTTTTT
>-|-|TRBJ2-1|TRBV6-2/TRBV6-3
CASGWGNEQFF
TGTGCCAGCGGTTGGGGGAATGAGCAGTTCTTC
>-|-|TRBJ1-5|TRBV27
CASSFRGAFNQPQHF
TGTGCCAGCAGTTTCCGGGGGGCTTTCAATCAGCCCCAGCATTTT
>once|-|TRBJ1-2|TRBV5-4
CASSHVVDYGYTF
TGTGCCAGCAGCCATGTGGTTGACTATGGCTACACCTTC
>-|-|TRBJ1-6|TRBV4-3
CASSPRTAYNSPLHF
TGCGCCAGCAGCCCGCGGACAGCTTATAATTCACCCCTCCACTTT
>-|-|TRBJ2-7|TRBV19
CASRELGSYEQYF
TGTGCCAGTAGGGAATTGGGGAGCTACGAGCAGTACTTC
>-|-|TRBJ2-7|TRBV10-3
CAISDLQGRGIYEQYF
TGTGCCATCAGTGACTTGCAGGGGCGCGGGATCTACGAGCAGTACTTC
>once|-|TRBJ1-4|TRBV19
CASNYRAHEKLFF
TGTGCCAGTAATTACAGGGCACATGAAAAACTGTTTTTT
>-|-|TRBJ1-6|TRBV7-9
CASSLGGNNSPLHF
TGTGCCAGCAGCTTAGGCGGGAATAATTCACCCCTCCACTTT
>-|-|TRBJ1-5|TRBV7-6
CASSYNSNQPQHF
TGTGCCAGCAGCTATAATAGCAATCAGCCCCAGCATTTT
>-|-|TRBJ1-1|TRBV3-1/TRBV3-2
CASSQGGARNTEAFF
TGTGCCAGCAGCCAAGGGGGGGCGAGGAACACTGAAGCTTTCTTT
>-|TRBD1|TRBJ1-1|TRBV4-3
CASSQEGQGRAFF
TGCGCCAGCAGCCAAGAGGGACAGGGGAGAGCTTTCTTT
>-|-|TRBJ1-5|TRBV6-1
CASSEGVRQPQHF
TGTGCCAGCAGTGAGGGGGTGCGTCAGCCCCAGCATTTT
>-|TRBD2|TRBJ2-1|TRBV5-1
CASSKSGRAVEQFF
TGCGCCAGCAGTAAAAGCGGGAGGGCCGTTGAGCAGTTCTTC
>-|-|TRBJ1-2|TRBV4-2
CASSRERGGLGGYTF
TGTGCCAGCAGCCGCGAGAGGGGCGGTTTGGGCGGCTACACCTTC
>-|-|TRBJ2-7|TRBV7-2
CASSFQGNEQYF
TGTGCCAGCAGCTTTCAGGGGAACGAGCAGTACTTC
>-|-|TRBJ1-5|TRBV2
CASRRGGPGGGQPQHF
TGTGCCAGCAGACGAGGGGGTCCTGGGGGAGGCCAGCCCCAGCATTTT
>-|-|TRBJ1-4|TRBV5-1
CASRNSQGPLTSNEKLFF
TGCGCCAGCAGAAATAGCCAGGGACCACTGACGAGCAATGAAAAACTGTTTTTT
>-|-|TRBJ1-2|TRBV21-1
CASTPRGRDTYGYTF
TGTGCCAGCACTCCGAGGGGACGAGACACTTATGGCTACACCTTC
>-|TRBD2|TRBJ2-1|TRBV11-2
CASSLIRTSGRARNEQFF
TGTGCCAGCAGCTTAATTCGGACTAGCGGGAGGGCCAGGAATGAGCAGTTCTTC